These 7 T cell receptor beta chains were all obtained from the same sample, sequenced in a study of CXCR3-negative and CXCR3-positive naive CD8 T cells. 5' RACE that incorporated UMI labels was used to prepare the TRB cDNA libraries. TCRdb reprocessed the 5' RACE reads, keeping one entry per CDR3 protein, no DNA. The table for this sample gives approximately 53,000 distinct CDR3 sequences. Specimen: memory CD8+ T cells from blood. The receptor set was obtained from a human donor in good health. Some clones in this sample may be carry-over from other donors' samples.

The CDR3 reads CASSLVGQYQETQYF. V usage is TRBV28 and J usage is TRBJ2-5; the D call of TRBD1 rests on TCRdb alone, since no DNA is present to check it. The length of the CDR3 is 15 residues. Germline V gene sequence: CDR1 MDHEN, CDR2 SYDVKM.

The chain joins TRBV5-1 to TRBJ2-7; the D call of TRBD1 rests on TCRdb alone, since no DNA is present to check it. This CDR3 has 14 amino acids. CDR1 SGHRS and CDR2 YFSETQ come from the germline V gene. The CDR3 sequence: CASSRQDPSYEQYF.

The chain links TRBV13 to TRBJ1-6. The CDR3 length is 13 residues. CDR1 and CDR2 from the germline V gene are PRHDT and FYEKMQ (reference sequence). The CDR3 sequence: CASSLGDKSPLHF.

The chain's CDR3 is CASSLRVAFAVSGNTIYF. This sequence joins TRBV27 and TRBJ1-3. Per germline, CDR1 MNHEY and CDR2 SMNVEV (reference sequence). The CDR3 has 18 residues.

The chain is built from TRBV12-3 or TRBV12-4 and TRBJ1-1; the TCRdb call, TRBD1, lacks DNA for checking. The CDR3 spans 14 residues. The CDR3 protein is CASNPTGPNTEAFF.

The chain's CDR3 is CASSESGAGNYGYTF. The chain is built from TRBV25-1 and TRBJ1-2; TCRdb indicates TRBD1, and absent DNA this call remains unverified. This CDR3 has 15 amino acids. Germline values: CDR1 MGHDK, CDR2 SYGVNS.

The V gene is TRBV20-1, the J gene TRBJ1-1. The length of the CDR3 is 15 residues. Per germline, CDR1 DFQATT and CDR2 SNEGSKA (reference sequence). The CDR3 here is CSARDRGEPNTEAFF.